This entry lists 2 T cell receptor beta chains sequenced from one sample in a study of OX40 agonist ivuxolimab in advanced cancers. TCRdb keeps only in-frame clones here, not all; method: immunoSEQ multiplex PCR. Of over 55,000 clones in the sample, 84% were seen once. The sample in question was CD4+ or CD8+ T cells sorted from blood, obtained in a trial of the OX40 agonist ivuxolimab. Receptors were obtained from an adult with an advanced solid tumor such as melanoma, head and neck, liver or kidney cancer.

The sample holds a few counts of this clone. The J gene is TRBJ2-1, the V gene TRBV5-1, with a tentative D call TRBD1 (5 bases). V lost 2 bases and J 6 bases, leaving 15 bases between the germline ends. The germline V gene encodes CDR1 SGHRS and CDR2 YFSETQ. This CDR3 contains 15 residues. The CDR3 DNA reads TGCGCCAGCAGCTTATCAGGGCAGTCGGGCAATGAGCAGTTCTTC. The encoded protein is CASSLSGQSGNEQFF.

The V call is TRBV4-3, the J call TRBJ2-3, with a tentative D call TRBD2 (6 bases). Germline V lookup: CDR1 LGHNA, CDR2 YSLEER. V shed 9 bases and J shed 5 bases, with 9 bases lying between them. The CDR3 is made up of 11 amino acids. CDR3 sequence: CASTSRDTQYF. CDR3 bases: TGCGCCAGTACTAGCCGAGATACGCAGTATTTT.